Each of the 26 T cell receptor beta chains below was sequenced from the same sample in a study of T cell responses to AZD1222 COVID-19 vaccine. The repertoire was sequenced with immunoSEQ multiplex PCR; TCRdb's copy has only in-frame clones and lacks some. The data show under 150,000 clones, about nine tenths seen once. This sample comprised peripheral blood, obtained on day 0 of MenACWY control vaccination. Receptor source: an adult in good health.

The chain combines TRBV19 with TRBJ1-4; D is possibly TRBD1 (5 bases). This CDR3 region has 13 residues. V lost 7 bases, J lost 5 bases, and 11 bases lay in between. The germline gives CDR1 LNHDA, CDR2 SQIVND (reference sequence). CDR3 bases: TGTGCCAGTACAAGTGGGGGAAATGAAAAACTGTTTTTT. It is translated as CASTSGGNEKLFF.

The rearrangement uses TRBV6-5 and TRBJ2-1; 11 positions match TRBD2. The CDR3 spans 15 residues. Germline V gene sequence: CDR1 MNHEY, CDR2 SVGAGI. With 2 bases clipped from V and 7 bases from J, the junction kept 4 bases outside the gene matches. CDR3: CASSYGSGRANEQFF. For the CDR3, the DNA is TGTGCCAGCAGTTACGGTAGCGGGAGGGCAAATGAGCAGTTCTTC.

The chain combines TRBV3-1 (or the pseudogene TRBV3-2) with TRBJ1-1, with D tentatively TRBD1 (5 bases). CDR1 is LGHDT, CDR2 YNNKEL, per germline (reference sequence). The CDR3 sequence is 17 residues long. V was cut by 4 bases and J by 5 bases, with 23 bases left in between. The CDR3 DNA reads as TGTGCCAGCAGCCGAACGCTTTCGGGCAGGGCAGGGACTGAAGCTTTCTTT. Translation gives CASSRTLSGRAGTEAFF.

V is TRBV30 and J is TRBJ1-3, with D maybe TRBD1 (6 bases). This CDR3 region has 13 residues. Trimming took 4 bases from V and 1 from J, leaving 8 bases between them. Germline CDR1 GTSNPN, CDR2 SVGIG (reference sequence). CDR3 DNA: TGTGCCTGGACCAGGGGATCTGGAAACACCATATATTTT. This translates into CAWTRGSGNTIYF.

This chain links TRBV18 with TRBJ2-1, with a weak D call TRBD2 (7 bases). Per germline, CDR1 KGHSH and CDR2 LQKENI. Trimming shortened V by 0 bases and J by 15 bases, and 18 bases separated the two germline ends. The CDR3 contains 14 residues. The CDR3 DNA reads TGTGCCAGCTCACCACCGGCGGGGGCGGGTAATCGGTTCTTC. As protein: CASSPPAGAGNRFF. The full variable domain, its missing parts supplied by reference TRBV18 and TRBJ2-1, is NAGVMQNPRHLVRRRGQEARLRCSPMKGHSHVYWYRQLPEEGLKFMVYLQKENIIDESGMPKERFSAEFPKEGPSILRIQQVVRGDSAAYFCASSPPAGAGNRFFGPGTRLTVL.

The chain links TRBV15 to TRBJ2-1; D ambiguous. The germline V gene encodes CDR1 LNHNV and CDR2 YYDKDF (reference sequence). V lost 1 base, J lost 4 bases, and 11 bases lay in between. CDR3 length: 15 amino acids. The CDR3 bases are TGTGCCACCAGCAGAGGTGGCAGGATTTACAATGAGCAGTTCTTC. The encoded protein is CATSRGGRIYNEQFF.

V and J are TRBV10-3 and TRBJ2-2; 8 bases match TRBD1. The V and J ends lost 3 bases and 6 bases, in that order; junction bases with no gene match: 9. The germline V gene has CDR1 ENHRY and CDR2 SYGVKD. This CDR3 has 16 amino acids. DNA for the CDR3: TGTGCCATCAGTGATACCAACAGGGGGTTGGCCGGGGAGCTGTTTTTT. Its protein product is CAISDTNRGLAGELFF.

The chain has TRBV6-5 and TRBJ2-7; TRBD2 matches at 8 bases. The CDR3 covers 11 residues. The germline V gene has CDR1 MNHEY and CDR2 SVGAGI. J was trimmed by 9 bases and V by 6 bases; bases with no gene match: 4. CDR3 in DNA: TGTGCCAGCAGCTTAGCGGGGCTGCAGTACTTC. Encoded protein: CASSLAGLQYF.

This chain connects TRBV6-1 to TRBJ1-1, with D tentatively TRBD1 (5 bases). The CDR3 spans 14 residues. V lost 0 bases, J lost 7 bases, and 12 bases lay in between. Germline CDR1 is MNHNS and CDR2 is SASEGT. The CDR3, as DNA: TGTGCCAGCAGTGAAGCGGGGGGTGGAGGTGAAGCTTTCTTT. Amino acid sequence: CASSEAGGGGEAFF.

The rearrangement links TRBV5-1 to TRBJ2-5, with 7 bases that match TRBD1. V gave up 4 bases and J gave up 5 bases; unmatched junction bases: 5. The CDR3 runs 13 residues. Germline-derived CDR1 and CDR2 are SGHRS and YFSETQ. The DNA for the CDR3 is TGCGCCAGCAGCAAAAGACAGGGCGAGACCCAGTACTTC. Protein sequence: CASSKRQGETQYF.

This sequence joins TRBV25-1 and TRBJ2-2; 11 nucleotides align to TRBD2. The V gene's germline CDR1 is MGHDK and CDR2 SYGVNS. The CDR3 contains 15 residues. With V trimmed by 4 bases and J by 6 bases, 4 bases remained unmatched. The CDR3 DNA reads TGTGCCAGCAGTGTCTTAGCGGGAGGGCCCGGGGAGCTGTTTTTT. Its translation: CASSVLAGGPGELFF. The variable domain in full, completed from reference TRBV25-1 and TRBJ2-2, reads EADIYQTPRYLVIGTGKKITLECSQTMGHDKMYWYQQDPGMELHLIHYSYGVNSTEKGDLSSESTVSRIRTEHFPLTLESARPSHTSQYLCASSVLAGGPGELFFGEGSRLTVL.

The genes are TRBV20-1 and TRBJ1-2; no firm D call. Germline V gives CDR1 DFQATT, CDR2 SNEGSKA (reference sequence). V was trimmed by 1 base and J by 8 bases, leaving 8 bases between them. The CDR3 contains 11 residues. The CDR3 sequence: CSARVADGYTF. CDR3 sequence (DNA): TGCAGTGCTAGAGTGGCTGACGGCTACACCTTC.

This chain connects TRBV5-5 to TRBJ1-5; D call uncertain. CDR1 SGHKS and CDR2 YYEKEE come from the germline V gene (reference sequence). CDR3 size: 15 residues. Trimming shortened V by 2 bases and J by 0 bases, and 9 bases separated the two germline ends. The CDR3 reads CASSFGVYSNQPQHF. DNA of the CDR3: TGTGCCAGCAGCTTCGGCGTATATAGCAATCAGCCCCAGCATTTT.

The rearrangement uses TRBV7-2 and TRBJ1-2; TRBD1 aligns across 11 bases. Germline lookup yields CDR1 SGHTA and CDR2 FQGNSA. V gave up 1 base and J gave up 2 bases; unmatched junction bases: 0. CDR3 size: 15 residues. The CDR3 nucleotides are TGTGCCAGCAGCTTAGGGACAGGGGGCAACTATGGCTACACCTTC. This gives the protein CASSLGTGGNYGYTF.

This rearrangement joins TRBV15 to TRBJ2-4; D perhaps matches TRBD1 (5 bases). The CDR3 spans 15 residues. The V end lost 1 base, the J end lost 9 bases, and 16 bases lay between the germline ends. Germline V lookup: CDR1 LNHNV, CDR2 YYDKDF (reference sequence). CDR3 loop: CATSRGLGLESIQYF. CDR3 DNA sequence: TGTGCCACCAGCAGAGGCCTGGGGCTAGAGTCCATTCAGTACTTC.

The chain is built from TRBV19 and TRBJ2-7, with 9 bases that match TRBD1. This CDR3 has 15 residues. J lost 3 bases, V lost 8 bases, and 11 bases had no gene match. Germline lookup yields CDR1 LNHDA and CDR2 SQIVND (reference sequence). DNA of the CDR3: TGTGCCAGTGGCCCCGGGACAGGGTTTAACTACGAGCAGTACTTC. Translation gives CASGPGTGFNYEQYF.

V usage is TRBV6-4 and J usage is TRBJ2-3; D call uncertain. Trimming took 5 bases from V and 1 from J, leaving 7 bases between them. CDR3 length equals 13 residues. Germline V gene data show CDR1 as MRHNA and CDR2 as SNTAGT. In nucleotides, the CDR3 is TGTGCCAGCAGTATGACTGGCACAGATACGCAGTATTTT. It encodes CASSMTGTDTQYF.

Concerning this clone: The sample holds other DNA sequences that translate to the same CDR3. This chain joins TRBV9 and TRBJ1-4; unclear D gene. CDR1 and CDR2 from the germline V gene are SGDLS and YYNGEE. This CDR3 has 14 amino acids. The V gene lost 0 bases and the J gene lost 0 bases, with 3 bases spanning the gap. CDR3: CASSVGATNEKLFF. In nucleotides, the CDR3 is TGTGCCAGCAGCGTAGGGGCAACTAATGAAAAACTGTTTTTT.

V is TRBV5-1 and J is TRBJ2-7; 9 nucleotides match TRBD1. Trimming removed 4 bases from V and 5 bases from J; junction bases left unmatched: 7. Germline values: CDR1 SGHRS, CDR2 YFSETQ. This CDR3 region has 14 residues. This CDR3 reads CASSVGQGWDEQYF. The CDR3 DNA sequence: TGCGCCAGCAGCGTCGGACAGGGGTGGGACGAGCAGTACTTC.

V is TRBV9 and J is TRBJ1-5, with D maybe TRBD1 (5 bases). The CDR3 sequence is 12 residues long. The germline V gene has CDR1 SGDLS and CDR2 YYNGEE. The germline V and J ends were trimmed by 3 bases and 9 bases, with 10 bases remaining between them. DNA of the CDR3: TGTGCCAGCAGCGCGCATGGGGGGCCCCAGCATTTT. This translates into CASSAHGGPQHF.

The table lists this clone with a count of one. The J gene is TRBJ1-1, the V gene TRBV19; D possibly corresponds to TRBD1 (6 bases). Trimming left V 6 bases short and J 4 bases short, with 12 bases between. The CDR3 runs to 13 residues. Germline assignment: CDR1 LNHDA and CDR2 SQIVND (reference sequence). DNA for the CDR3: TGTGCCAGTAGGTACAGCAGGGGCACTGAAGCTTTCTTT. As protein: CASRYSRGTEAFF.

This clone has only one observation. The J gene is TRBJ1-2, the V gene TRBV7-9; D possibly corresponds to TRBD1 (5 bases). The CDR3 extends over 14 amino acids. In germline, CDR1 is SEHNR, CDR2 FQNEAQ (reference sequence). V was shortened by 2 bases and J by 0 bases, with 7 bases between the two germline ends. CDR3 DNA: TGTGCCAGCAGCTTAACAGGACCTAACTATGGCTACACCTTC. Its protein product is CASSLTGPNYGYTF. The full variable domain, completed using reference TRBV7-9 and TRBJ1-2, is DTGVSQNPRHKITKRGQNVTFRCDPISEHNRLYWYRQTLGQGPEFLTYFQNEAQLEKSRLLSDRFSAERPKGSFSTLEIQRTEQGDSAMYLCASSLTGPNYGYTFGSGTRLTVV.

V usage is TRBV28 and J usage is TRBJ1-5; the D gene is possibly TRBD1 (6 bases). Trimming took 4 bases from V and 4 from J, leaving 17 bases between them. This CDR3 is 16 amino acids long. CDR1 is MDHEN, CDR2 SYDVKM, per germline. CDR3 nucleotide sequence: TGTGCCAGCAGTTCTTCAACCGGGACAATAAATCAGCCCCAGCATTTT. This sequence encodes CASSSSTGTINQPQHF. The whole variable domain, remainder taken from reference TRBV28 and TRBJ1-5, is DVKVTQSSRYLVKRTGEKVFLECVQDMDHENMFWYRQDPGLGLRLIYFSYDVKMKEKGDIPEGYSVSREKKERFSLILESASTNQTSMYLCASSSSTGTINQPQHFGDGTRLSIL.

The rearrangement joins TRBV9 to TRBJ2-7, with 10 bases fitting TRBD2. The germline CDR1 and CDR2 sequences are SGDLS and YYNGEE. This CDR3 has 15 residues. The junction had 8 bases not matched to a gene; V was cut back by 3 bases and J by 5 bases. As DNA, the CDR3 is TGTGCCAGCAGCGCGGGACTAGCGAGAGTCCACGAGCAGTACTTC. Protein product: CASSAGLARVHEQYF.

V gene TRBV5-4 combines with J gene TRBJ1-1; D unresolved. In germline, CDR1 is SGHNT, CDR2 YYREEE (reference sequence). The CDR3 has 15 residues. V was clipped by 4 bases and J by 4 bases, with 17 bases between them. The CDR3 coding sequence is TGTGCCAGCAGCGTCCCCCGGGCCCCCAGCACTGAAGCTTTCTTT. Translating it yields CASSVPRAPSTEAFF.

This clone was counted once. The CDR3 DNA reads TGTGCCAGCAGCTCCCGGGACCCCCCCAAGGAGACCCAGTACTTC. Residues: CASSSRDPPKETQYF. The chain recombines TRBV7-9 with TRBJ2-5; D might be TRBD1 or TRBD2, each matching 5 bases. The length of the CDR3 is 15 residues. Trimming stripped 4 bases from V and 5 bases from J, with 17 bases between. CDR1 and CDR2 (germline): SEHNR, FQNEAQ (reference sequence).